The 7 T cell receptor beta chains reported below all come from one sample, sequenced in a study of molecular identifiers for immune sequencing clone quantification. TCRdb reprocessed the PCR reads via MiXCR and lists one record per CDR3 protein. The top ten hold about 1.5% of the sample, which has tens of thousands of distinct CDR3 sequences, 15% to 20% seen once. The sequenced material came from naive CD8+ T cells from blood, with Jurkat cell RNA spiked in. Subset denoted: FACS-sorted CD8+CD4-CCR7+CD45RA+ naive T cells. The receptors shown here come from a human donor in good health. Some libraries in this study had Jurkat cell RNA spiked in.

This clonotype showed up many times. This rearrangement joins TRBV13 to TRBJ2-3, with a possible D match to TRBD1 (5 bases). CDR1 is PRHDT and CDR2 is FYEKMQ in the germline V gene (reference sequence). V lost 5 bases, J lost 4 bases, and 10 bases lay in between. The CDR3 is 13 amino acids. For the CDR3, the DNA is TGTGCCAGCAGCCACCAGGGTGCAGATACGCAGTATTTT. Amino acids: CASSHQGADTQYF.

In regard to this clonotype: This may stem from a read error, because a much larger clone lies one nucleotide away. The chain combines TRBV4-1 with TRBJ2-7; D is possibly TRBD1 (6 bases). CDR3 length equals 14 residues. V lost 8 bases, J lost 0 bases, and 14 bases lay in between. Looked up from germline, CDR1 is MGHRA and CDR2 is YSYEKL. The CDR3 DNA sequence: TGCGCCAGCCAGGGCAGGGGTAGCTCCTACGAGCAGTACTTC. This sequence encodes CASQGRGSSYEQYF.

The table lists this clonotype with many counts. The rearrangement uses TRBV7-8 and TRBJ2-7; 10 nucleotides match TRBD1. From germline, CDR1 is SGHVS and CDR2 FQNEAQ. The CDR3 contains 18 residues. V lost 3 bases, J lost 2 bases, and 13 bases stayed unmatched. CDR3: CASSFTGTGARLPYEQYF. CDR3 sequence (DNA): TGTGCCAGCAGCTTCACCGGGACAGGGGCCCGTCTACCCTACGAGCAGTACTTC. Filled out from reference TRBV7-8 and TRBJ2-7, the complete variable domain reads GAGVSQSPRYKVAKRGQDVALRCDPISGHVSLFWYQQALGQGPEFLTYFQNEAQLDKSGLPSDRFFAERPEGSVSTLKIQRTQQEDSAVYLCASSFTGTGARLPYEQYFGPGTRLTVT.

The rearrangement links TRBV2 to TRBJ2-1, with D hard to call. V was shortened by 4 bases and J by 5 bases, with 12 bases between the two germline ends. CDR3 size: 14 residues. The germline V gene has CDR1 SNHLY and CDR2 FYNNEI. The CDR3 DNA is TGTGCCAGCAGTGCCTACCAAGGGAACAATGAGCAGTTCTTC. Translating it yields CASSAYQGNNEQFF.

This clonotype was counted ten times or more. The chain is built from TRBV24-1 and TRBJ2-2; 15 bases agree with TRBD2. The CDR3 runs 18 residues. Germline V lookup: CDR1 KGHDR, CDR2 SFDVKD. V shed 5 bases and J 3 bases; nucleotides not matched to a gene: 6. The chain's CDR3 is CATSVPGLAGGDTGELFF. In DNA, the CDR3 is TGTGCCACCAGTGTCCCGGGACTAGCGGGAGGCGACACCGGGGAGCTGTTTTTT.

Many counts were recorded for this clonotype. V gene TRBV5-6 combines with J gene TRBJ2-7, with TRBD2 matching 13 bases. V was pared by 0 bases and J by 7 bases, with 4 bases of the junction left unmatched. The CDR3 contains 15 residues. Germline V gene lookup returns CDR1 SGHDT and CDR2 YYEEEE. The CDR3 coding sequence is TGTGCCAGCAGCTTGGCCCAGGGACTAGCGGGAGAGCAGTACTTC. Its protein product is CASSLAQGLAGEQYF.

This clonotype appeared many times. V gene TRBV5-4 combines with J gene TRBJ2-7, with 10 bases aligning to TRBD1. Trimming removed 7 bases from V and 5 bases from J; junction bases left unmatched: 6. The CDR3 runs to 13 residues. The germline V gene encodes CDR1 SGHNT and CDR2 YYREEE (reference sequence). The CDR3 nucleotides are TGTGCCAGCGGGACCGGGACAGGGGACGAGCAGTACTTC. Translation gives CASGTGTGDEQYF. The complete variable domain, with remaining parts taken from reference TRBV5-4 and TRBJ2-7, reads ETGVTQSPTHLIKTRGQQVTLRCSSQSGHNTVSWYQQALGQGPQFIFQYYREEENGRGNFPPRFSGLQFPNYSSELNVNALELDDSALYLCASGTGTGDEQYFGPGTRLTVT.